The 22 T cell receptor beta chains listed next were all sequenced from one sample in a study of T cells in Graves' hyperthyroidism and ophthalmopathy. Amplified regions were TCR beta CDR3 sequences from RNA transcripts. First-round RT-PCR of the TCR CDR3 relied on the HTBI primer set. TCRdb reprocessed the multiplex PCR reads via MiXCR and lists one record per CDR3 protein. The sample has approximately 520,000 distinct CDR3 sequences, less than 25% seen once; the top ten hold approximately 26%. What was sequenced was blood. Receptors were obtained from a young man with Graves' hyperthyroidism.

This clonotype was recorded at least ten times. CDR3 in DNA: TGTGCCAGCAGTTACGGGGCAGGGCCCTCCTACGAGCAGTACTTC. Translated: CASSYGAGPSYEQYF. This rearrangement joins TRBV6-6 to TRBJ2-7; perhaps TRBD1 as D (5 bases). There are 15 residues in the CDR3. V was clipped by 2 bases and J by 0 bases, with 11 bases between them. CDR1 is MNHNY and CDR2 is SVGAGI in the germline V gene (reference sequence).

V is TRBV4-1 and J is TRBJ1-2, with a possible D match to TRBD1 (5 bases). The CDR3 sequence is 17 residues long. Trimming left V 2 bases short and J 0 bases short, with 16 bases between. Germline CDR1 reads MGHRA; CDR2 reads YSYEKL. CDR3 sequence: CASSQKGLGRSNYGYTF. The CDR3 nucleotides are TGCGCCAGCAGCCAAAAGGGCCTGGGGCGGTCTAACTATGGCTACACCTTC.

The chain employs TRBV18 and TRBJ1-2, with 8 positions matching TRBD1. Germline V CDR1 and CDR2: KGHSH, LQKENI. The CDR3 is made up of 14 amino acids. J gave up 5 bases and V 3 bases, and 5 bases lay outside the gene matches. The CDR3 reads CASSPTGVDYGYTF. For the CDR3, the DNA is TGTGCCAGCTCACCGACAGGGGTAGATTATGGCTACACCTTC.

This clonotype was counted many times. Here the CDR3 reads CASSSGTGERETQYF. The DNA for the CDR3 is TGTGCCAGCAGCTCCGGGACAGGGGAAAGAGAGACCCAGTACTTC. The chain has TRBV12-3 or TRBV12-4 and TRBJ2-5; 10 positions agree with TRBD1. The CDR3 sequence is 15 residues long. V gave up 6 bases and J gave up 4 bases; unmatched junction bases: 8.

This clonotype was recorded at least ten times. This chain's CDR3 is CAWSPRSGTLGSYEQYF. The CDR3 DNA is TGTGCCTGGAGTCCTCGTTCCGGGACGCTTGGCTCCTACGAGCAGTACTTC. The chain couples TRBV30 to TRBJ2-7; D is tentatively TRBD1 or TRBD2 (5 bases each). Germline V lookup: CDR1 GTSNPN, CDR2 SVGIG (reference sequence). V was clipped by 2 bases and J by 0 bases, with 20 bases between them. This CDR3 is built from 17 residues. Looking up the rest from reference TRBV30 and TRBJ2-7 gives the full variable domain: SQTIHQWPATLVQPVGSPLSLECTVEGTSNPNLYWYRQAAGRGLQLLFYSVGIGQISSEVPQNLSASRPQDRQFILSSKKLLLSDSGFYLCAWSPRSGTLGSYEQYFGPGTRLTVT.

This clonotype was recorded many times. This CDR3 is CSVGDRNTEAFF. CDR3 DNA: TGCAGCGTCGGTGACAGGAACACTGAAGCTTTCTTT. This chain joins TRBV29-1 and TRBJ1-1, with a weak D call TRBD1 (5 bases). The V gene lost 6 bases and the J gene lost 1 base, with 9 bases spanning the gap. Germline V gene lookup returns CDR1 SQVTM and CDR2 ANQGSEA. The CDR3 sequence is 12 residues long.

J is TRBJ1-5 and V is TRBV20-1, with 7 bases matching TRBD1. The CDR3 sequence is 16 residues long. The germline CDR1 and CDR2 sequences are DFQATT and SNEGSKA (reference sequence). V lost 0 bases, J lost 7 bases, and 12 bases stayed unmatched. CDR3 DNA: TGCAGTGCTAGAGAGAGTAGAGGGGGCGTTTGGCAGCCCCAGCATTTT. This translates into CSARESRGGVWQPQHF.

In this sample, this clonotype turned up many times. The chain links TRBV6-5 to TRBJ2-7; 11 nucleotides match TRBD2. The CDR3 runs to 15 residues. Per the germline V gene, CDR1 is MNHEY and CDR2 is SVGAGI. Losses at the gene ends were 1 base for V and 3 bases for J; bases not matched to a gene: 2. CDR3: CASSYLTSGNYEQYF. The CDR3 nucleotides are TGTGCCAGCAGTTACTTGACTAGCGGGAACTACGAGCAGTACTTC.

The sample holds many counts of this clonotype. The J gene is TRBJ2-7, the V gene TRBV5-1; 7 bases line up with TRBD1. The CDR3 is 14 amino acids. Germline values: CDR1 SGHRS, CDR2 YFSETQ. After removal of 5 bases from V and 2 bases from J, the junction contained 7 bases not matched to a gene. The CDR3 bases are TGCGCCAGCAGACGGGACAGCCCTCCCTACGAGCAGTACTTC. Protein sequence: CASRRDSPPYEQYF.

The sample holds many counts of this clonotype. The CDR3 loop is CASSFGAGTGNTIYF. CDR3 sequence (DNA): TGTGCCAGCAGTTTTGGGGCAGGGACAGGAAACACCATATATTTT. The genes are TRBV12-3 or TRBV12-4 and TRBJ1-3; D may be TRBD1 (6 bases). The length of the CDR3 is 15 residues. Trimming pared 3 bases from V and 4 bases from J, leaving 13 bases between.

This clonotype was seen at least ten times. The chain is built from TRBV28 and TRBJ2-7; D not resolved. CDR1 and CDR2 from the germline V gene are MDHEN and SYDVKM. The CDR3 is 14 residues long. Trimming removed 2 bases at V and 2 bases at J, with 10 bases between. CDR3 DNA sequence: TGTGCCAGCAGTTTACTTTCAGGCGCCTACGAGCAGTACTTC. It specifies CASSLLSGAYEQYF.

The chain is built from TRBV27 and TRBJ1-2; 9 bases match TRBD1. The junction had 11 bases not matched to a gene; V was cut back by 5 bases and J by 4 bases. This CDR3 region has 16 residues. In germline, CDR1 is MNHEY, CDR2 SMNVEV (reference sequence). This chain's CDR3 is CASSPEGQGGGYGYTF. CDR3 DNA sequence: TGTGCCAGCAGTCCCGAGGGACAGGGAGGGGGCTATGGCTACACCTTC.

The V and J genes are TRBV7-8 and TRBJ2-5, with D possibly matching TRBD2 (5 bases). Trimming cost V 2 bases and J 7 bases, with 14 bases left between them. CDR3 length: 14 amino acids. Per germline, CDR1 SGHVS and CDR2 FQNEAQ. The CDR3 protein is CASSLLSSSATQYF. DNA of the CDR3: TGTGCCAGCAGCTTACTGTCTAGCTCAGCGACCCAGTACTTC.

This clonotype was seen repeatedly, ten times or more. Here the CDR3 DNA reads TGCAGTGCCTCATGGGGGGGAGAGACCCAGTACTTC. This encodes CSASWGGETQYF. The gene calls are TRBV20-1 and TRBJ2-5; 7 nucleotides align to TRBD2. CDR3 size: 12 residues. The ends lost 6 bases at V and 4 bases at J; junction bases unmatched: 5. The germline CDR1 and CDR2 sequences are DFQATT and SNEGSKA (reference sequence).

This clonotype was observed a handful of times. V gene TRBV28 combines with J gene TRBJ1-5, with D unclear. Germline values: CDR1 MDHEN, CDR2 SYDVKM. V was clipped by 7 bases and J by 2 bases, with 12 bases between them. This CDR3 has 14 amino acids. DNA for the CDR3: TGTGCCAGCAATAAACAGCGGGGCAATCAGCCCCAGCATTTT. The encoded protein is CASNKQRGNQPQHF.

The chain recombines TRBV30 with TRBJ1-5, with a possible D match to TRBD1 (5 bases). Trimming took off 0 bases at V and 12 bases at J, with 15 bases between the two ends. The CDR3 has 13 amino acids. Germline lookup yields CDR1 GTSNPN and CDR2 SVGIG (reference sequence). The CDR3 sequence is CAWSVQAGTLQHF. The CDR3 bases are TGTGCCTGGAGTGTACAGGCTGGGACTCTCCAGCATTTT.

This clonotype was counted ten times or more. The chain joins TRBV6-1 to TRBJ2-7; a weak D match, TRBD1 (6 bases). The V gene's germline CDR1 is MNHNS and CDR2 SASEGT. Trimming left V 4 bases short and J 4 bases short, with 17 bases between. This CDR3 spans 15 amino acids. The DNA for the CDR3 is TGTGCCAGCAGTGCCGGGACACCATCCAGTTACGAGCAGTACTTC. Protein sequence: CASSAGTPSSYEQYF.

This clonotype was recorded at least ten times. DNA for the CDR3: TGTGCCAGTTGTTGGAGGGAATCCAATCAGCCCCAGCATTTT. This encodes CASCWRESNQPQHF. The rearrangement joins TRBV19 to TRBJ1-5; no firm D call. Germline V lookup: CDR1 LNHDA, CDR2 SQIVND (reference sequence). The V and J ends lost 8 bases and 3 bases respectively, with 14 bases between them. This CDR3 spans 14 amino acids.

The sample holds many counts of this clonotype. The chain has TRBV7-9 and TRBJ1-1; D is unresolved. Between the trimmed V and J ends, which lost 11 bases and 1 base, there was a span of 11 bases. Germline values: CDR1 SEHNR, CDR2 FQNEAQ (reference sequence). The CDR3 has 12 residues. CDR3 coding DNA: TGTGCCGCTAGAGGGTGGAACACTGAAGCTTTCTTT. Protein sequence: CAARGWNTEAFF.

The genes are TRBV20-1 and TRBJ1-2; no definite D call. V gave up 5 bases and J gave up 3 bases, with 16 bases separating them. Germline lookup yields CDR1 DFQATT and CDR2 SNEGSKA (reference sequence). The CDR3 covers 14 residues. The CDR3 protein is CSASREGTDYGYTF. DNA of the CDR3: TGCAGTGCTTCACGGGAGGGTACGGACTATGGCTACACCTTC.

This clonotype has just a few counts. The chain links TRBV2 to TRBJ2-3, with D hard to call. CDR3 length equals 13 residues. V was cut by 2 bases and J by 4 bases, with 7 bases left in between. Germline CDR1 and CDR2: SNHLY and FYNNEI. The CDR3 DNA sequence: TGTGCCAGCAGTGAAAGATTTGCAGATACGCAGTATTTT. Amino acids: CASSERFADTQYF. Full variable domain (rest looked up from reference TRBV2 and TRBJ2-3): EPEVTQTPSHQVTQMGQEVILRCVPISNHLYFYWYRQILGQKVEFLVSFYNNEISEKSEIFDDQFSVERPDGSNFTLKIRSTKLEDSAMYFCASSERFADTQYFGPGTRLTVL.

This clonotype was observed many times. V and J are TRBV27 and TRBJ1-3, with D hard to call. V lost 8 bases to trimming and J lost 8 bases, with 22 bases between them. Germline V CDR1 and CDR2: MNHEY, SMNVEV (reference sequence). The CDR3 is made up of 15 amino acids. The DNA for the CDR3 is TGTGCCAGCGCCCGGCGGCCACAATATCAGGACACCATATATTTT. Amino acids: CASARRPQYQDTIYF.